This T cell receptor (beta chain) derives from a study of spatial heterogeneity in lung cancer (dated by TCRdb to the late 2010s). Regarding the study in general: Beta-chain transcripts were consistently detected in greater numbers than alpha-chain transcripts, which likely reflects a higher abundance of beta-chain transcripts. The study quantitatively compared TCR alpha and beta repertoires across multiple tumor regions, matched nontumor lung and blood in non-small cell lung cancer. In the raw uncorrected reads, each unique combination of TCR and UMI appeared more than ten times on average. Nonsynonymous mutation counts, determined by whole-exome sequencing of tumor tissue, were related to features of the TCR repertoire. At surgery, about 210 tumor regions, around 68 matched nontumor lung samples and about 56 PBMC samples were TCR-sequenced for both alpha and beta chains. Here is what the overall study found, with its caveats: Confirming at a functional level the hypothesis that regional TCRs recognize regional mutations was considered to require additional single-cell paired TCR alpha and beta sequencing. Ubiquitous expanded tumor TCRs were detected in blood more often at tumor resection than at routine follow-up.

Libraries were made using 5' RACE. TCRdb lists the instrument as NextSeq 500. The TCR library protocol attached a unique molecular identifier to each TCR cDNA molecule to allow correction of PCR and sequencing errors. Regarding the original processing steps: TCR identification, UMI-based error correction and CDR3 extraction were all carried out with Decombinator tools. Expanded TCRs were defined as those above a frequency of 2 per 1,000, corresponding to the top 1% of the tumor frequency distribution. Rényi diversity was computed with the R vegan package after subsampling each repertoire 100 times to 5,000 TCRs. CDR3 similarity networks were constructed using string-kernel similarity of amino acid triplets, with links drawn between CDR3s whose pairwise similarity was above 0.82. The raw public data were reprocessed by TCRdb itself: fastp quality trimming at Q25, MiXCR clonotype calling, in-frame beta chains only. Entries that share a CDR3 protein sequence are merged under the most common genes and DNA. The V and J calls were determined by TCRdb, not by the authors. A total of some 85,000 distinct CDR3 sequences appear in this sample, approximately 20% of them only once. The top ten constitute 5% to 7.5% of the sample.

Remarks on this clonotype: Its antigen is unknown. Base-call qualities are not available, and no considerably larger clone is one nucleotide away.

Reading the label with the study, this specimen's time point is: sample taken at primary tumor resection. Without any cell sorting, TCR sequencing was performed on whole RNA extracted either from tumor and nontumor lung tissue or from cryopreserved PBMC samples. Samples were obtained from 72 patients with early-stage, untreated non-small cell lung cancer from the lung TRACERx cohort. A patient was chosen for TCR sequencing only when enough RNA was available from at least two tumor regions. Germline trimming amounts to 10 bases on V and 4 bases on J, with 2 as the count of junction bases outside the gene matches. Including cysteine and phenylalanine, the CDR3 has 13 amino acids. Only CDR3 DNA remains: 39 bases, in frame from the first base. As encoded in the germline V gene, CDR1 is ENHRY while CDR2 is SYGVKD.

The receptor was isolated from a male donor with early-stage non-small cell lung cancer. The sequencing here drew on PBMCs, taken at surgery. Recombination joined TRBV10-3 with TRBJ2-2; 11 bases in the middle match TRBD2. The DNA is as follows: TGTGCCACCGGGACTAGCGGCACCGGGGAGCTGTTTTTT. The resulting protein is CATGTSGTGELFF.